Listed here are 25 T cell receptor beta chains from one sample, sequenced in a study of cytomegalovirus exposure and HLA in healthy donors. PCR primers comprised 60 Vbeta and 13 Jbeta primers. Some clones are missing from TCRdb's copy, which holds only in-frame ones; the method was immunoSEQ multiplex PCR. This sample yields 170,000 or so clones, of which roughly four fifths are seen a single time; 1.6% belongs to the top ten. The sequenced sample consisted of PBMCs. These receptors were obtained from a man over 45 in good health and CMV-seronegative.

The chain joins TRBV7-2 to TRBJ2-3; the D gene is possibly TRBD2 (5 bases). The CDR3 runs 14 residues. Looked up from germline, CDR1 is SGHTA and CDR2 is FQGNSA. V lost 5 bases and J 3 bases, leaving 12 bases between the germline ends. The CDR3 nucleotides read TGTGCCAGCAGCCACGGACTGGATACAGATACGCAGTATTTT. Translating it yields CASSHGLDTDTQYF. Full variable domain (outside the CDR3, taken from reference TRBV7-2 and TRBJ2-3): GAGVSQSPSNKVTEKGKDVELRCDPISGHTALYWYRQSLGQGLEFLIYFQGNSAPDKSGLPSDRFSAERTGGSVSTLTIQRTQQEDSAVYLCASSHGLDTDTQYFGPGTRLTVL.

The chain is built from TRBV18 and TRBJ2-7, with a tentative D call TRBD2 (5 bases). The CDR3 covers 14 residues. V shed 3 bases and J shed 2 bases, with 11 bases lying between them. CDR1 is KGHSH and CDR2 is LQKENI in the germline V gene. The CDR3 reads CASSPDSRAYEQYF. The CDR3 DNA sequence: TGTGCCAGCTCACCGGACTCCCGAGCCTACGAGCAGTACTTC.

CDR3 DNA sequence: TGTGCCATTTCAACAGGGTCGTCGGACATTCAGTACTTC. Translating gives CAISTGSSDIQYF. The V and J genes are TRBV30 and TRBJ2-4, with D maybe TRBD1 (6 bases). This CDR3 is built from 13 residues. V lost 8 bases and J lost 8, with 19 bases in between. The V gene's germline CDR1 is GTSNPN and CDR2 SVGIG (reference sequence).

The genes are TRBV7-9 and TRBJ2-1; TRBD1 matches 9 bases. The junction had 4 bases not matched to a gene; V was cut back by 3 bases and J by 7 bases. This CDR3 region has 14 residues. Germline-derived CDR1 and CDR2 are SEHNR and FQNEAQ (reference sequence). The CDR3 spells CASSFNRGQNEQFF. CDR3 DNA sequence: TGTGCCAGCAGCTTCAACAGGGGGCAGAATGAGCAGTTCTTC.

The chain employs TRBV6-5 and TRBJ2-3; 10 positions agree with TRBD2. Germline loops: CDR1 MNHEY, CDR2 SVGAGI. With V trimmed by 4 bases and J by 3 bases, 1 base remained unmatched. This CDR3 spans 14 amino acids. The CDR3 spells CASSLGLATDTQYF. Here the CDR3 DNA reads TGTGCCAGCAGTTTGGGACTAGCGACAGATACGCAGTATTTT.

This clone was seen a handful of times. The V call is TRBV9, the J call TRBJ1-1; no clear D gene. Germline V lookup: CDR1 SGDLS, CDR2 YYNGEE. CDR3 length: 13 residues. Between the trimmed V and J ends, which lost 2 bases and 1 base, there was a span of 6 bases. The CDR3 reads CASSVAGNTEAFF. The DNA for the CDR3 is TGTGCCAGCAGCGTCGCAGGGAACACTGAAGCTTTCTTT.

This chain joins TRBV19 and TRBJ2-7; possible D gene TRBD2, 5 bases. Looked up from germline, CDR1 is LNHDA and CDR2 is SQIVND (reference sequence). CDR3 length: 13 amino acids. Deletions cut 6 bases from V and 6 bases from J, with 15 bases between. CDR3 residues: CASSLTRESEQYF. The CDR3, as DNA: TGTGCCAGTAGCCTTACTAGAGAGAGCGAGCAGTACTTC.

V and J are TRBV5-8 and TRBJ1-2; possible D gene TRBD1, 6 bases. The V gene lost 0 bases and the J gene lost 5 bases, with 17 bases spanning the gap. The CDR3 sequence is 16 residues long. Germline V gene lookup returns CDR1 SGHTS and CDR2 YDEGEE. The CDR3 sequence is CASSLAYRASGYGYTF. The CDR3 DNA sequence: TGTGCCAGCAGCTTGGCTTACAGGGCCTCGGGTTATGGCTACACCTTC.

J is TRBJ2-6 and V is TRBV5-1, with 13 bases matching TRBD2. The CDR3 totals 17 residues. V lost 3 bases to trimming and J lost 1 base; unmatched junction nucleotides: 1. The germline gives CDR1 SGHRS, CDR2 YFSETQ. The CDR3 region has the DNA TGCGCCAGCAGCTGGACTAGCGGGGGTTCTGGGGCCAACGTCCTGACTTTC. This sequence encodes CASSWTSGGSGANVLTF.

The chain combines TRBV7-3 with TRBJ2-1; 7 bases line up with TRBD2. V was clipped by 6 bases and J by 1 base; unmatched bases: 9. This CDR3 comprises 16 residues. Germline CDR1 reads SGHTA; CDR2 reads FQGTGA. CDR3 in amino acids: CASSPWGGRSYNEQFF. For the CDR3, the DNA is TGTGCCAGCAGTCCTTGGGGGGGGAGATCCTACAATGAGCAGTTCTTC.

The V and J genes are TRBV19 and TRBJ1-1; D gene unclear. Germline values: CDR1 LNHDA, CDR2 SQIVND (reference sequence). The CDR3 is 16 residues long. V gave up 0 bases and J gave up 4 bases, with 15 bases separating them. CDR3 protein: CASSIEGSPVGTEAFF. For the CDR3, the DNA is TGTGCCAGTAGTATAGAGGGCTCCCCGGTGGGCACTGAAGCTTTCTTT.

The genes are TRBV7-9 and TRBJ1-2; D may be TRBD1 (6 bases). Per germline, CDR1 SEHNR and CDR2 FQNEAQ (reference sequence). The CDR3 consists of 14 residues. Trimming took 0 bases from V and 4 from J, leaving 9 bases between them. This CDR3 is CASSLAQGPYGYTF. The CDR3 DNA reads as TGTGCCAGCAGCTTAGCGCAGGGGCCCTATGGCTACACCTTC.

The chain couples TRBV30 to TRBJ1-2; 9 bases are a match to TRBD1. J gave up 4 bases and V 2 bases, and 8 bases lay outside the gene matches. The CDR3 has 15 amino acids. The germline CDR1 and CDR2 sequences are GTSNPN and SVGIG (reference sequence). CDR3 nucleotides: TGTGCCTGGAGTCGACGACAGGGGGTCACCTATGGCTACACCTTC. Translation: CAWSRRQGVTYGYTF.

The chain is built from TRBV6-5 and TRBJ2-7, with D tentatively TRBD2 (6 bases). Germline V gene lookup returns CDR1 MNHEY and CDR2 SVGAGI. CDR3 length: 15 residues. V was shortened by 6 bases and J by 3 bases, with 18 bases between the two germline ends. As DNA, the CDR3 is TGTGCCAGCAGCCGGAGGGGCCGCCAGGTCTACGAGCAGTACTTC. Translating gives CASSRRGRQVYEQYF.

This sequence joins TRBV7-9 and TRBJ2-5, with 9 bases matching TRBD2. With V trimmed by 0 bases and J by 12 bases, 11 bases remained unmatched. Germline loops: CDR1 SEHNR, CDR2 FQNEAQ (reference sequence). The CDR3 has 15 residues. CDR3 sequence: CASSLAQDLAGKEYF. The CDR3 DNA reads TGTGCCAGCAGCTTAGCGCAAGATCTAGCGGGGAAGGAGTACTTC.

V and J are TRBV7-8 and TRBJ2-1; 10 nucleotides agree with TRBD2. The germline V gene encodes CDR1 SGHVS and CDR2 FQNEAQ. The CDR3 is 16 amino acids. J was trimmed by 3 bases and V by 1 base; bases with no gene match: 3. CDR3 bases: TGTGCCAGCAGCTTAGGTCAGCGGGGGGGCTACAATGAGCAGTTCTTC. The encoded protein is CASSLGQRGGYNEQFF.

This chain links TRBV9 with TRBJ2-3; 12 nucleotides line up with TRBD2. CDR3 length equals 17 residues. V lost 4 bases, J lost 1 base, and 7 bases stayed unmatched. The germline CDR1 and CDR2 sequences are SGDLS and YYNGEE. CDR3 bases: TGTGCCAGCAGCCCGACTAGCGGGAGAACAGGCACAGATACGCAGTATTTT. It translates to CASSPTSGRTGTDTQYF.

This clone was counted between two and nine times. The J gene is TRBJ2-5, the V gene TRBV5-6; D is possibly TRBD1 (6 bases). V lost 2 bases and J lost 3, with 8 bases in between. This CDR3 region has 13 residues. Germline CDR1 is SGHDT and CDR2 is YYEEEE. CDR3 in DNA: TGTGCCAGCAGCTTAAGGACAGAAGAGACCCAGTACTTC. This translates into CASSLRTEETQYF.

CDR3 region: CASSLGLDRGIGNEQFF. CDR3 in DNA: TGCGCCAGCAGCTTGGGATTGGACAGGGGTATAGGCAATGAGCAGTTCTTC. The J gene is TRBJ2-1, the V gene TRBV5-1, with 9 bases identical to TRBD1. V lost 0 bases and J lost 6; bases outside the gene matches: 10. Germline CDR1 and CDR2: SGHRS and YFSETQ. The CDR3 sequence is 17 residues long.

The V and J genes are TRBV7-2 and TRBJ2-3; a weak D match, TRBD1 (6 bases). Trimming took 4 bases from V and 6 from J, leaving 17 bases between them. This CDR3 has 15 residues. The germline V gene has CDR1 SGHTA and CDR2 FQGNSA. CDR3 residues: CASSSQLVQGDTQYF. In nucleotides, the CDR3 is TGTGCCAGCAGCTCTCAACTAGTCCAGGGGGATACGCAGTATTTT.

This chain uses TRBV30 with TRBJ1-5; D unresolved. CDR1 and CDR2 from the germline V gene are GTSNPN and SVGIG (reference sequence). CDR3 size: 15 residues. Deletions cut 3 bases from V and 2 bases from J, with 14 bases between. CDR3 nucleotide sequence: TGTGCCTGGAGCGCCCCGGGGTTGCGCAATCAGCCCCAGCATTTT. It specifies CAWSAPGLRNQPQHF.

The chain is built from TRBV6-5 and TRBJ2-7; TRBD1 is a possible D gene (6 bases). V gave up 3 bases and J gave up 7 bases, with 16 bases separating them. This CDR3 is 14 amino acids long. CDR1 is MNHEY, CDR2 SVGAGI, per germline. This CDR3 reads CASSYRTARYEQYF. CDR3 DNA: TGTGCCAGCAGTTATAGGACAGCCCGCTATGAGCAGTACTTC.

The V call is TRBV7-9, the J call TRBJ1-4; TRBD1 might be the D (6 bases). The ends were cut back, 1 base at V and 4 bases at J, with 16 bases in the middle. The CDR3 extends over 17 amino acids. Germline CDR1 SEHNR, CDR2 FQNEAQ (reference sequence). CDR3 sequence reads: CASSLVTPTGYNEKLFF. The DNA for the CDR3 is TGTGCCAGCAGCTTAGTGACGCCTACAGGGTATAATGAAAAACTGTTTTTT.

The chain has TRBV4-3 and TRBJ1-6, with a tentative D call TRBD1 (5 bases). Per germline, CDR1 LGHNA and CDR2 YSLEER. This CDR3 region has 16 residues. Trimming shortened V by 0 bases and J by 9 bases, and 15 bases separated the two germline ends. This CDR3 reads CASSQEITGVISPLHF. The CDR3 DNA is TGCGCCAGCAGCCAAGAAATTACAGGAGTAATTTCACCCCTCCACTTT.

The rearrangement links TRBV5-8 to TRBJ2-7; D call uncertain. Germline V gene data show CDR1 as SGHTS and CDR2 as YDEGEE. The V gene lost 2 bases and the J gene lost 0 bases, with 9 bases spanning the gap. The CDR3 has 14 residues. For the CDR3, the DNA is TGTGCCAGCAGCTTTGCTTCTAGCTCCTACGAGCAGTACTTC. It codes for CASSFASSSYEQYF. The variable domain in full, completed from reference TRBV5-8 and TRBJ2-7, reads EAGVTQSPTHLIKTRGQQATLRCSPISGHTSVYWYQQALGLGLQFLLWYDEGEERNRGNFPPRFSGRQFPNYSSELNVNALELEDSALYLCASSFASSSYEQYFGPGTRLTVT.